This TCR beta chain is from a study of T cell responses to AZD1222 COVID-19 vaccine. Germline V gene data show CDR1 as KGHSH and CDR2 as LQKENI. The V gene lost 3 bases and the J gene lost 5 bases, with 14 bases spanning the gap. The CDR3 runs to 14 residues. Assay: immunoSEQ multiplex PCR; the TCRdb copy retains only in-frame clones and omits some. The repertoire consists of tens of thousands of clones, with 80% to 90% occurring once and the leading ten covering around 9.6%. This TCR was recovered from an adult in good health. The V and J genes are TRBV18 and TRBJ2-7; the D gene is possibly TRBD2 (5 bases). Sequencing was performed on peripheral blood, taken on day 0 of AZD1222 vaccination. CDR3 loop: CASSPYSGSNEQYF. The CDR3 nucleotides are TGTGCCAGCTCACCGTACTCGGGGTCTAACGAGCAGTACTTC.